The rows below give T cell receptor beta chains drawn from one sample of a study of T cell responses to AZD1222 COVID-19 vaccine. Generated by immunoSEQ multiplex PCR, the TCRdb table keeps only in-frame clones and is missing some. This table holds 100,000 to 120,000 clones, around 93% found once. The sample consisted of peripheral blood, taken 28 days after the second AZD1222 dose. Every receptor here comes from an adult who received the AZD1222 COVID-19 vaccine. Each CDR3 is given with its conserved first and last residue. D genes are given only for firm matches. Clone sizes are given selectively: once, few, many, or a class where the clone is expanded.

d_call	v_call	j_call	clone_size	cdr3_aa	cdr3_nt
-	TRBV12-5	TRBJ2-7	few	CASGLNPALYEQYF	TGTGCTAGTGGTTTAAATCCCGCCCTCTACGAGCAGTACTTC
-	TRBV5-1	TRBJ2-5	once	CASSLDLETQYF	TGCGCCAGCAGCTTGGACTTAGAGACCCAGTACTTC
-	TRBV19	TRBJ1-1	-	CASSIRFAEAFF	TGTGCCAGTAGTATCAGGTTCGCTGAAGCTTTCTTT
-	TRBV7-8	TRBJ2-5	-	CASSLVGGETQYF	TGTGCCAGCAGCTTAGTGGGCGGAGAGACCCAGTACTTC
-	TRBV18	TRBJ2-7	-	CASSPPGAGRSEQYF	TGTGCCAGCTCACCACCTGGGGCAGGGAGGAGCGAGCAGTACTTC
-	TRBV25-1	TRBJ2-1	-	CVSSEFRGGYYNEQFF	TGTGTCAGCAGTGAATTCAGAGGGGGATACTACAATGAGCAGTTCTTC
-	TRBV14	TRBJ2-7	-	CASSQDPGSYEQYF	TGTGCCAGCAGCCAAGACCCCGGGAGCTACGAGCAGTACTTC
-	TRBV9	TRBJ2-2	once	CASSVVGRGTGELFF	TGTGCCAGCAGCGTAGTAGGGAGAGGCACCGGGGAGCTGTTTTTT
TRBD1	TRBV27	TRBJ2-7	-	CASSLATGDFYEQYF	TGTGCCAGCAGTTTAGCGACAGGGGATTTCTACGAGCAGTACTTC
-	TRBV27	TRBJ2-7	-	CASSSTASYEQYF	TGTGCCAGCAGTTCGACGGCAAGCTACGAGCAGTACTTC
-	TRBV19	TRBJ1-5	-	CASNKITGNSNQPQHF	TGTGCCAGTAATAAAATCACAGGAAATAGCAATCAGCCCCAGCATTTT
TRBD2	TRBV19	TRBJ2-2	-	CASKEYSSGANTGELFF	TGTGCCAGTAAAGAGTATTCTAGCGGGGCGAACACCGGGGAGCTGTTTTTT
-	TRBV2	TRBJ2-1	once	CASRETTANEQFF	TGTGCCAGCAGGGAAACTACCGCTAATGAGCAGTTCTTC
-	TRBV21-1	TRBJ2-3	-	CASSRRSGRAGSDTQYF	TGTGCCAGCAGCAGGAGGAGCGGGAGGGCCGGGTCAGATACGCAGTATTTT
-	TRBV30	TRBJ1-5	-	CAWSRRSNQPQHF	TGTGCCTGGAGTCGTCGGAGCAATCAGCCCCAGCATTTT
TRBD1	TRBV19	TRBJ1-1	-	CASKGTGGGLSEAFF	TGTGCCAGTAAAGGGACAGGGGGCGGGCTGAGTGAAGCTTTCTTT
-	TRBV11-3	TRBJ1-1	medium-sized	CASSHGGTVNTEAFF	TGTGCCAGCAGCCACGGGGGCACGGTGAACACTGAAGCTTTCTTT
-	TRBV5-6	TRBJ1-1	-	CASSFGGNTEAFF	TGTGCCAGCAGCTTCGGCGGTAACACTGAAGCTTTCTTT
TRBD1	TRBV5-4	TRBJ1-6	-	CASAGGNNSPLHF	TGTGCCAGCGCAGGGGGTAATAATTCACCCCTCCACTTT
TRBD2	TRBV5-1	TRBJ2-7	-	CASSLASGSYEQYF	TGCGCCAGCAGCTTGGCCAGCGGGAGTTACGAGCAGTACTTC
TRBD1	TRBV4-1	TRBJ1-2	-	CASSQTGVNYGYTF	TGCGCCAGCAGCCAAACAGGGGTCAACTATGGCTACACCTTC
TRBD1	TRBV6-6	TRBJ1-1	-	CASSYGTVTVGTEAFF	TGTGCCAGCAGTTACGGGACAGTGACGGTAGGCACTGAAGCTTTCTTT
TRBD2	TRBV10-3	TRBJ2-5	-	CAIGGTSGARGTQYF	TGTGCCATCGGAGGGACTAGCGGGGCGCGCGGGACCCAGTACTTC
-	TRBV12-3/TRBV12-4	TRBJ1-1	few	CASSLDGNTEAFF	TGTGCCAGCAGTTTAGACGGGAACACTGAAGCTTTCTTT
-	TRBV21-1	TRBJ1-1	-	CASSVPRGNRGEAFF	TGTGCCAGCAGCGTTCCTAGGGGGAACAGGGGGGAAGCTTTCTTT
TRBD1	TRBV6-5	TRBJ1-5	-	CASLQGVIGSQPQHF	TGTGCCAGCCTACAGGGGGTCATCGGAAGTCAGCCCCAGCATTTT
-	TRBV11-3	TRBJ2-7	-	CASSLEPTSEQYF	TGTGCCAGCAGCTTAGAGCCAACATCCGAGCAGTACTTC
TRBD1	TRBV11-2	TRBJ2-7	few	CASSSGAGTGAYEQYF	TGTGCCAGCAGCTCAGGGGCCGGGACAGGGGCCTACGAGCAGTACTTC